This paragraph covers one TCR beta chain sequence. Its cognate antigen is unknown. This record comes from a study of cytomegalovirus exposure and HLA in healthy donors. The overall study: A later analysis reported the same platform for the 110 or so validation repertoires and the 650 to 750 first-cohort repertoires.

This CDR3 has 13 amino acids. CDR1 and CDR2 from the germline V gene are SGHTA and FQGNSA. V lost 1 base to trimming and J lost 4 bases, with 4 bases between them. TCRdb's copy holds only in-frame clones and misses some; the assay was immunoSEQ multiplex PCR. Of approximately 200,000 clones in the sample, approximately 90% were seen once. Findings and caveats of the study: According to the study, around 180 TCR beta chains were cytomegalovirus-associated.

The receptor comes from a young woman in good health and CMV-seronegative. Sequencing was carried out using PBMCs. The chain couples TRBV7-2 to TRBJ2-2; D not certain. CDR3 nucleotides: TGTGCCAGCAGCTTAGTGGCCACCGGGGAGCTGTTTTTT. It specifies CASSLVATGELFF.